A selection of T cell receptor beta chains follows, all from one sample in a study of T cell responses to AZD1222 COVID-19 vaccine. The table came from immunoSEQ multiplex PCR; TCRdb's copy has only in-frame clones and leaves some out. There are more than 100,000 clones in the sample; approximately 90% occur only once, and around 3.5% lies in the top ten. The sample here was peripheral blood, taken on day 0 of AZD1222 vaccination. These receptor sequences come from an adult in good health. The CDR3 runs from the conserved cysteine through the conserved F or W. D genes are given only for firm matches. Rows give clone size only sometimes, using once, few, many, or a class for an expanded clone.

v_call	d_call	j_call	clone_size	cdr3_nt	cdr3_aa
TRBV7-8	TRBD2	TRBJ2-7	many	TGTGCCAGCAGCTTAGAGCCTCCTAGCGGGGGCCCGTACGAGCAGTACTTC	CASSLEPPSGGPYEQYF
TRBV27	.	TRBJ1-6	few	TGTGCCAGCAGTTTAATCGACAGAGGTTCACCCCTCCACTTT	CASSLIDRGSPLHF
TRBV7-9	.	TRBJ2-7	.	TGTGCCAGCAGCTTCGGGAGCTCCTACGAGCAGTACTTC	CASSFGSSYEQYF
TRBV9	.	TRBJ2-4	.	TGTGCCAGCAGCGTAGGGCTGGGGAACATTCAGTACTTC	CASSVGLGNIQYF
TRBV29-1	TRBD1	TRBJ2-2	.	TGCAGCGGTAGGGGGCAGGGTGTTGACGGGGAGCTGTTTTTT	CSGRGQGVDGELFF
TRBV24-1	.	TRBJ1-1	.	TGTGCCACCAGTGATTTTTGGCGGCGGCAGGCCCGGAGTACTGAAGCTTTCTTT	CATSDFWRRQARSTEAFF
TRBV5-1	.	TRBJ1-2	.	TGCGCCAGCAGACAGGACGGGGACTATGGCTACACCTTC	CASRQDGDYGYTF
TRBV12-3/TRBV12-4	TRBD1	TRBJ1-2	once	TGTGCCAGCAGTACCACAGGGGAGCATGGCTACACCTTC	CASSTTGEHGYTF
TRBV7-2	TRBD2	TRBJ2-3	once	TGTGCCAGCAGCAACCTAGCGGGGGGGCCAGATACGCAGTATTTT	CASSNLAGGPDTQYF
TRBV11-2	TRBD1	TRBJ1-1	once	TGTGCCAGCAGCTTAGGGACAGGGATGAACACTGAAGCTTTCTTT	CASSLGTGMNTEAFF
TRBV19	TRBD1	TRBJ1-2	.	TGTGCCAGTAGTCACAGGACAGGCGCATCCTATGGCTACACCTTC	CASSHRTGASYGYTF
TRBV24-1	TRBD1	TRBJ2-1	.	TGTGCCACCAGTGAAAACAGGGGGCTAGATCCGGCCCTGTCTACTTCGGTCTACAATGAGCAGTTCTTC	CATSENRGLDPALSTSVYNEQFF
TRBV6-5	.	TRBJ2-2	.	TGTGCCAGCAGTTTCAGGACCGTCCACACCGGGGAGCTGTTTTTT	CASSFRTVHTGELFF
TRBV7-9	.	TRBJ1-1	.	TGTGCCAGCAGCTTATATTCGGTGGGTGAGCTGGGGAACACTGAAGCTTTCTTT	CASSLYSVGELGNTEAFF
TRBV11-2	.	TRBJ2-3	.	TGTGCCAGCAGCTTATTAGCAGGGAGCACAGATACGCAGTATTTT	CASSLLAGSTDTQYF
TRBV7-9	.	TRBJ2-7	.	TGTGCCAGCAGCTTAGTTCAAGATTGGGCAGGGAGCTCCTACGAGCAGTACTTC	CASSLVQDWAGSSYEQYF
TRBV27	.	TRBJ1-1	.	TGTGCCAGCAGTTTTTCGACCTGGAACACTGAAGCTTTCTTT	CASSFSTWNTEAFF
TRBV4-2	.	TRBJ1-2	.	TGTGCCAGCAGCCAAGACAGGGGAGACTATGGCTACACCTTC	CASSQDRGDYGYTF
TRBV6-5	.	TRBJ2-2	.	TGTGCCAGCTCAAATAGGGGGAGGGGGGAGCTGTTTTTT	CASSNRGRGELFF
TRBV18	.	TRBJ2-3	.	TGTGCCAGCTCACCATCCAGGTCTATAGATACGCAGTATTTT	CASSPSRSIDTQYF